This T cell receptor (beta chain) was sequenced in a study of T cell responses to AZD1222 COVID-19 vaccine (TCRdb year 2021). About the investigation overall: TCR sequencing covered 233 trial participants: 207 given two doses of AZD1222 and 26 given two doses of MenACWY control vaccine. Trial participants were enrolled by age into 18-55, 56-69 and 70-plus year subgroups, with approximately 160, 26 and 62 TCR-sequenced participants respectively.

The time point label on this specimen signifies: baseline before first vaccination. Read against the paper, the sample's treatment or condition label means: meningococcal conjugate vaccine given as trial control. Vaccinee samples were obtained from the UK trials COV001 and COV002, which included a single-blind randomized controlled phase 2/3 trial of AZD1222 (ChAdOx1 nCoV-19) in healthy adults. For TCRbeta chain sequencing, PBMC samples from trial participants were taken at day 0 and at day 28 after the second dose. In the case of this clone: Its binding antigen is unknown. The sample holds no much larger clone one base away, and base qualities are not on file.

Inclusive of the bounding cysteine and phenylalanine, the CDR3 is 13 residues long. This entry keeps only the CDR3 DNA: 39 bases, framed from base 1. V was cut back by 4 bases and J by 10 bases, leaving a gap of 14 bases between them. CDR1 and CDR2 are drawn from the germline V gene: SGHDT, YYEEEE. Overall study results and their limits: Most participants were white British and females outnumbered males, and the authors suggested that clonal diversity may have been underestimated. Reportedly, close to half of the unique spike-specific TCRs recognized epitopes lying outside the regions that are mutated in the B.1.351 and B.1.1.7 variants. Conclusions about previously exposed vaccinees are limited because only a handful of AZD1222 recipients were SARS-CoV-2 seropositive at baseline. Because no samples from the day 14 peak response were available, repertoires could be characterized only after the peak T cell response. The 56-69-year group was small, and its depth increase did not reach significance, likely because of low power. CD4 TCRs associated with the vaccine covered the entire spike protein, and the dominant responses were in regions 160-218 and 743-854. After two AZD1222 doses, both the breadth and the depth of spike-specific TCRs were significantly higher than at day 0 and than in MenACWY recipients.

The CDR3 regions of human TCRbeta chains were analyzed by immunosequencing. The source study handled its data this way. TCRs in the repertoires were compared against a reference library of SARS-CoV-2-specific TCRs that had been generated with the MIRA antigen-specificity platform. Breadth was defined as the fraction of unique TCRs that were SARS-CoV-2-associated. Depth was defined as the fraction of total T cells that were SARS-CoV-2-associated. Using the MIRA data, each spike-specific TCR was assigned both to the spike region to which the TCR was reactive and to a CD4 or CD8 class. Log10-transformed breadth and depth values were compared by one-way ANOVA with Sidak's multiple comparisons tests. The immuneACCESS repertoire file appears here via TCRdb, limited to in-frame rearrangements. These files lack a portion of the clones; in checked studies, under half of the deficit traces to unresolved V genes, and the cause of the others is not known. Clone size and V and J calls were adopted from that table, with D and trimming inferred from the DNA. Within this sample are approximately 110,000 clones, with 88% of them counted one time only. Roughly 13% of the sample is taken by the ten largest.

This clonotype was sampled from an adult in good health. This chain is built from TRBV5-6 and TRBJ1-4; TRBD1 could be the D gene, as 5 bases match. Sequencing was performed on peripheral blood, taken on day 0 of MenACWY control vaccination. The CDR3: CASSDAGYGKLFF. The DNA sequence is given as TGTGCCAGCAGCGATGCAGGGTACGGAAAACTGTTTTTT. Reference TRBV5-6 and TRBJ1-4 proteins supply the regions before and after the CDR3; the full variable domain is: DAGVTQSPTHLIKTRGQQVTLRCSPKSGHDTVSWYQQALGQGPQFIFQYYEEEERQRGNFPDRFSGHQFPNYSSELNVNALLLGDSALYLCASSDAGYGKLFFGSGTQLSVL.